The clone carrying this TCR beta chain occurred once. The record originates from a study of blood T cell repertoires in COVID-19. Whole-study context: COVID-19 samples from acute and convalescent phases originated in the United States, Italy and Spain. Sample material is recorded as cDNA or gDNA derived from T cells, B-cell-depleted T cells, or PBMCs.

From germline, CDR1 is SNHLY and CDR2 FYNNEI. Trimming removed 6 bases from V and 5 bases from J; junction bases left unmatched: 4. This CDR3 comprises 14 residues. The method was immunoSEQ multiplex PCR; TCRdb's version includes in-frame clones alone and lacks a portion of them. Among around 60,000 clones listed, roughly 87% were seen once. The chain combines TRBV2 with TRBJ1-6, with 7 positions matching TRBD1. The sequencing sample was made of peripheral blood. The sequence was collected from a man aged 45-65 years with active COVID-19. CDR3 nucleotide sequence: TGTGCCAGCAGAACAGGGGCGGATAATTCACCCCTCCACTTT. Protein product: CASRTGADNSPLHF.